This TCR beta chain came from a study of vaccination and CD4 T cells after COVID-19. At the level of the study: Recovered patients in the cohort numbered six men and four women, two of them Hispanic. The peptides that stimulated the cells were overlapping spike peptides from SARS-CoV-2, HCoV-NL63, HCoV-OC43 and HCoV-229E.

Cultured CD4+ T cells had their DNA profiled by the Oncomine TCR Beta short-read assay. One entry per CDR3 protein results from TCRdb running MiXCR on the PCR reads. The sample gives fewer than 25,000 distinct CDR3 sequences, approximately 40% of which show up once; roughly 14% is in the top ten. Trimming took 5 bases from V and 2 from J, leaving 13 bases between them. This CDR3 spans 14 amino acids. In germline, CDR1 is SEHNR, CDR2 FQNEAQ (reference sequence). As to treatment: roughly 10-day PBMC culture with coronavirus spike peptide pools or control peptides (ViraFEST assay). Regarding the study as a whole: For convalescent patients, a median about 90% of reactive clones surfaced exclusively after vaccination. Median numbers of SARS-CoV-2-reactive clonotypes increased from approximately 21 to 40 (not a significant change).

Comments on this clonotype: Antigen: not known.

Sequenced: CD4+ T cells from blood, cultured in vitro. The chain links TRBV7-9 to TRBJ2-7, with D perhaps TRBD1 (6 bases). This receptor was obtained from a human donor who had recovered from COVID-19. CDR3: CASSRVGAAYEQYF. The CDR3 DNA reads TGTGCCAGCAGCCGGGTGGGGGCCGCCTACGAGCAGTACTTC. The full variable domain, completed using reference TRBV7-9 and TRBJ2-7, is DTGVSQNPRHKITKRGQNVTFRCDPISEHNRLYWYRQTLGQGPEFLTYFQNEAQLEKSRLLSDRFSAERPKGSFSTLEIQRTEQGDSAMYLCASSRVGAAYEQYFGPGTRLTVT.